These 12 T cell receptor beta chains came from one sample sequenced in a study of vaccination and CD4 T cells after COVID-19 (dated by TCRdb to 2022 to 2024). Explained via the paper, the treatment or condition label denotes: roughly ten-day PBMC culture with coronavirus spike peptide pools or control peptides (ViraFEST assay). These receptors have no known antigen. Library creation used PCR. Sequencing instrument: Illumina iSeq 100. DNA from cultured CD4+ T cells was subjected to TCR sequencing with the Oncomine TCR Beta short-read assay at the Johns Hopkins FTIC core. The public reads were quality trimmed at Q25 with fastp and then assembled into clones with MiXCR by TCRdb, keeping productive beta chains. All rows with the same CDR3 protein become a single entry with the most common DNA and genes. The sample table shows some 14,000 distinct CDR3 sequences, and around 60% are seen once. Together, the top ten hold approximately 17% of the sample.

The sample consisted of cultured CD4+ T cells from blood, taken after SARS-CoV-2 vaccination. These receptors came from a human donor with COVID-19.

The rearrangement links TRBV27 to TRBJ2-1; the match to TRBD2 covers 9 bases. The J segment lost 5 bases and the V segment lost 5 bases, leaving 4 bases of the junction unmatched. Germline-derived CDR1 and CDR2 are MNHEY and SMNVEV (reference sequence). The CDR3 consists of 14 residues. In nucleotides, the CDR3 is TGTGCCAGCAGTCCGCGGGGGGGAAACAATGAGCAGTTCTTC. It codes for CASSPRGGNNEQFF.

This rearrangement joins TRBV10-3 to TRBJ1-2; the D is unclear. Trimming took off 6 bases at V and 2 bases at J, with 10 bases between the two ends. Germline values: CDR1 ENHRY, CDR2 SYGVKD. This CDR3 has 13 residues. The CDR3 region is CAIREEANYGYTF. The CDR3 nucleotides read TGTGCCATCAGGGAGGAAGCCAACTATGGCTACACCTTC.

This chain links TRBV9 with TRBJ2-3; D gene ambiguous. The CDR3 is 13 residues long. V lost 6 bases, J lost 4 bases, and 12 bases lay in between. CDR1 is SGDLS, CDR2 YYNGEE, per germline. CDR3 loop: CASNTLGADTQYF. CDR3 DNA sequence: TGTGCCAGCAACACCTTGGGCGCAGATACGCAGTATTTT. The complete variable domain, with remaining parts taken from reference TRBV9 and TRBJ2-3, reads DSGVTQTPKHLITATGQRVTLRCSPRSGDLSVYWYQQSLDQGLQFLIQYYNGEERAKGNILERFSAQQFPDLHSELNLSSLELGDSALYFCASNTLGADTQYFGPGTRLTVL.

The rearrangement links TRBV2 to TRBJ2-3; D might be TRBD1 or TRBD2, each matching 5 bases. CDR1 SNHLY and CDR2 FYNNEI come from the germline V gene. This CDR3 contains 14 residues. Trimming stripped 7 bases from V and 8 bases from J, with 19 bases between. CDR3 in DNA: TGTGCCAGCACTGGGACCCCGGACGCGGGTACGCAGTATTTT. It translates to CASTGTPDAGTQYF.

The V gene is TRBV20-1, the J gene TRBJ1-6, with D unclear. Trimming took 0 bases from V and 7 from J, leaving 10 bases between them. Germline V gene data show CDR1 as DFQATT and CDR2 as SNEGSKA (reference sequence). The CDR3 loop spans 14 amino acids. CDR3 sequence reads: CSARDEGFNSPLHF. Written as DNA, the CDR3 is TGCAGTGCTAGAGACGAAGGTTTCAATTCACCCCTCCACTTT.

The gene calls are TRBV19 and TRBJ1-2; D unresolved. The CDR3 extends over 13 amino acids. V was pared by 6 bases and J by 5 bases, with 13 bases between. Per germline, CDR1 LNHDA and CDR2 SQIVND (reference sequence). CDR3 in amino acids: CASSLGVEYGYTF. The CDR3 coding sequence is TGTGCCAGTAGCCTCGGGGTTGAATATGGCTACACCTTC.

The CDR3 sequence is CASNLKGGTGGSPLHF. CDR3 nucleotide sequence: TGTGCCAGCAACTTAAAAGGGGGTACCGGGGGTTCACCCCTCCACTTT. The J gene is TRBJ1-6, the V gene TRBV5-4, with D tentatively TRBD1 (6 bases). V lost 6 bases, J lost 9 bases, and 22 bases lay in between. The germline V gene encodes CDR1 SGHNT and CDR2 YYREEE (reference sequence). The CDR3 runs 16 residues. Together with reference TRBV5-4 and TRBJ1-6, the CDR3 gives the full variable domain: ETGVTQSPTHLIKTRGQQVTLRCSSQSGHNTVSWYQQALGQGPQFIFQYYREEENGRGNFPPRFSGLQFPNYSSELNVNALELDDSALYLCASNLKGGTGGSPLHFGNGTRLTVT.

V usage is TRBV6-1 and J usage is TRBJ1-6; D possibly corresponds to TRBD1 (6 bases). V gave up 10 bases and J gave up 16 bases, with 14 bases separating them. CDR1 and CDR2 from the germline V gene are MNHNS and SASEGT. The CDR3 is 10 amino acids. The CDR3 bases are TGTGCCACCGGGACAAGAGAGCTCCACTTT. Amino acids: CATGTRELHF.

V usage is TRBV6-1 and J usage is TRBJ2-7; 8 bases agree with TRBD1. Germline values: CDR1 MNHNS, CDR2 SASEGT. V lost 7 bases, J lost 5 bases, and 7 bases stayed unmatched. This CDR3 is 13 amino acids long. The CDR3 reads CASTDRGGDEQYF. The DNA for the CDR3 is TGTGCCAGCACCGACAGGGGAGGTGACGAGCAGTACTTC.

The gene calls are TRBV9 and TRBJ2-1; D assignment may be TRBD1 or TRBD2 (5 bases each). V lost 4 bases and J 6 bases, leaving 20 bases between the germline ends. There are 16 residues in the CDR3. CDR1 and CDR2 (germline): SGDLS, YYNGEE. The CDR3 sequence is CASSPQVGPPFNEQFF. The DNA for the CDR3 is TGTGCCAGCAGCCCTCAAGTGGGACCACCTTTCAATGAGCAGTTCTTC.

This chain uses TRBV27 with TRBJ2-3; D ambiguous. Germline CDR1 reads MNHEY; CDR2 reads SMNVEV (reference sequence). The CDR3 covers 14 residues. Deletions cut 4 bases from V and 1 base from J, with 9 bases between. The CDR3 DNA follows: TGTGCCAGCAGTTCCTCTTTGGGCACAGATACGCAGTATTTT. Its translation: CASSSSLGTDTQYF.

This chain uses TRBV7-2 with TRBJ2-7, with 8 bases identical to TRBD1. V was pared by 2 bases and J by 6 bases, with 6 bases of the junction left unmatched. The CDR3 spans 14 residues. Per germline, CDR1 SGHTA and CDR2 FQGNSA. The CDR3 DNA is TGTGCCAGCAGCTTACGCCAGGGGGCGGTCGAGCAGTACTTC. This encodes CASSLRQGAVEQYF.